These 8 T cell receptor beta chains were all obtained from the same sample, sequenced in a study of T cell changes during pregnancy in multiple sclerosis. Profiled with immunoSEQ multiplex PCR; TCRdb holds only in-frame clones, not every one. Of approximately 30,000 clones listed, 89% are singletons. Material: CD8+ T cells from peripheral blood mononuclear cells, obtained in the second trimester of pregnancy. The receptor set was obtained from a female donor with multiple sclerosis, enrolled in a pregnancy study.

This clone was seen only once. V gene TRBV5-6 combines with J gene TRBJ2-2, with D maybe TRBD2 (5 bases). The V end was cut by 2 bases, the J end by 7 bases, with 9 bases between. The germline gives CDR1 SGHDT, CDR2 YYEEEE. The CDR3 spans 13 residues. The CDR3 region has the DNA TGTGCCAGCAGCTTCGGGAATAGCGGGGAGCTGTTTTTT. This gives the protein CASSFGNSGELFF.

The chain links TRBV10-3 to TRBJ1-1, with D unclear. Germline V gives CDR1 ENHRY, CDR2 SYGVKD. The CDR3 consists of 15 residues. V shed 1 base and J shed 1 base, with 10 bases lying between them. The DNA for the CDR3 is TGTGCCATCAGTGAGTTAAGGCCAGGGAACACTGAAGCTTTCTTT. This codes for CAISELRPGNTEAFF.

The rearrangement joins TRBV27 to TRBJ1-2, with D possibly matching TRBD1 (6 bases). Germline CDR1 MNHEY, CDR2 SMNVEV (reference sequence). This CDR3 is 16 amino acids long. Between the trimmed V and J ends, which lost 2 bases and 0 bases, there was a span of 13 bases. The CDR3 DNA reads TGTGCCAGCAGTTTAGGACAGCCAACAGCTAACTATGGCTACACCTTC. Protein sequence: CASSLGQPTANYGYTF.

The chain has TRBV9 and TRBJ2-7; D unclear. Trimming left V 3 bases short and J 0 bases short, with 7 bases between. Germline CDR1 is SGDLS and CDR2 is YYNGEE. CDR3 size: 13 residues. Here the CDR3 DNA reads TGTGCCAGCAGCGGGCGGAACTCCTACGAGCAGTACTTC. Translation gives CASSGRNSYEQYF.

This sequence joins TRBV6-5 and TRBJ2-2; possible D gene TRBD1, 6 bases. The CDR3 consists of 14 residues. V dropped 7 bases and J dropped 4 bases, with 13 bases sitting between them. The V gene's germline CDR1 is MNHEY and CDR2 SVGAGI. CDR3 in DNA: TGTGCCAGCAAAGGAAAAGGGGGCACCGGGGAGCTGTTTTTT. Encoded protein: CASKGKGGTGELFF.

The chain couples TRBV4-1 to TRBJ2-1, with D tentatively TRBD1 (6 bases). Germline lookup yields CDR1 MGHRA and CDR2 YSYEKL. This CDR3 has 14 amino acids. Deletions cut 3 bases from V and 6 bases from J, with 12 bases between. CDR3 nucleotides: TGCGCCAGCAGCCAGCTAGAGACAGGCAATGAGCAGTTCTTC. This encodes CASSQLETGNEQFF.

The chain carries TRBV28 and TRBJ2-5, with a weak D call TRBD1 (6 bases). The CDR3 covers 17 residues. Looked up from germline, CDR1 is MDHEN and CDR2 is SYDVKM. V lost 4 bases and J lost 2, with 20 bases in between. CDR3 nucleotides: TGTGCCAGCAGTTCGCAGCCCGGGCAGGGGCTTCAAGAGACCCAGTACTTC. Translating gives CASSSQPGQGLQETQYF.

A word on this clone: Because the CDR3's place on the DNA is in doubt, the DNA is left out and the CDR3 is given as listed by TCRdb. The chain uses TRBV19 and TRBJ2-1; the table names TRBD1, a call not compared with the DNA. CDR1 is LNHDA and CDR2 is SQIVND in the germline V gene (reference sequence). With termini counted, the CDR3 has 15 amino acids. The CDR3 sequence: CASSILANSYNEQFF.